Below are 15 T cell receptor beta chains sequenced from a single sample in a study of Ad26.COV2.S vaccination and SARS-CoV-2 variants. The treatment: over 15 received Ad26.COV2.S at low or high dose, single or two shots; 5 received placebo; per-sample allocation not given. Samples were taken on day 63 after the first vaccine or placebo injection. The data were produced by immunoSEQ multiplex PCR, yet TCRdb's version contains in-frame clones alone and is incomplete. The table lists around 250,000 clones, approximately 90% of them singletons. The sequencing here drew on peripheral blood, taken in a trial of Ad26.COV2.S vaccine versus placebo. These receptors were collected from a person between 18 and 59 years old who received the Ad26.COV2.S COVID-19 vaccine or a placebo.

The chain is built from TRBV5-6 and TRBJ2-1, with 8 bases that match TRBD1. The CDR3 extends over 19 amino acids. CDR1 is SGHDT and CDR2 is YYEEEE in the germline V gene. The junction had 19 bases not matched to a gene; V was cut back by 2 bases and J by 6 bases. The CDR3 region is CASSFLRTGFGDRGNEQFF. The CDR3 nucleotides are TGTGCCAGCAGCTTTTTGCGGACGGGGTTCGGAGACAGGGGCAATGAGCAGTTCTTC.

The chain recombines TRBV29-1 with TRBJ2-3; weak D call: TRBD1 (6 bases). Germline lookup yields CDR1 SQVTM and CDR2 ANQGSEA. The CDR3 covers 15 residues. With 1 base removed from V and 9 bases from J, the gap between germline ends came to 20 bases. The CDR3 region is CSVEGGHAPWRTQYF. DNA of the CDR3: TGCAGCGTTGAAGGGGGACACGCGCCCTGGCGGACGCAGTATTTT.

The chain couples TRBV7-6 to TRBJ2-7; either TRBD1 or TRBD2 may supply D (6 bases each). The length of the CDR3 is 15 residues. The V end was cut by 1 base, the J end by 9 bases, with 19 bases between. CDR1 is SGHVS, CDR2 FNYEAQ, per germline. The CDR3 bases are TGTGCCAGCAGCTTAGGGAGCAGGGGAGCGGGTTGGCAGTACTTC. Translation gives CASSLGSRGAGWQYF.

The CDR3 nucleotides read TGTGCCAGTAGTTGGGACAGGGTAAATGAAGCTTTCTTT. Translating gives CASSWDRVNEAFF. J is TRBJ1-1 and V is TRBV19; 9 positions match TRBD1. V gave up 5 bases and J gave up 7 bases; unmatched junction bases: 5. CDR1 is LNHDA and CDR2 is SQIVND in the germline V gene (reference sequence). CDR3 size: 13 residues.

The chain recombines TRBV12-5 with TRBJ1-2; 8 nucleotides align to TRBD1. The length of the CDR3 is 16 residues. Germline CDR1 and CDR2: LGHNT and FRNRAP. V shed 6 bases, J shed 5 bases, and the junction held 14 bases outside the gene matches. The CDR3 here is CASGAHGQGIKYGYTF. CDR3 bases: TGTGCTAGTGGGGCGCACGGACAGGGTATTAAGTATGGCTACACCTTC.

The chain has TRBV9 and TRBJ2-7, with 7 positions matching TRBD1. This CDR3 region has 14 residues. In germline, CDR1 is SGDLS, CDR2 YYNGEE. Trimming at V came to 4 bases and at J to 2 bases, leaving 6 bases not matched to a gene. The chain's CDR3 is CASSPPRGPYEQYF. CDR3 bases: TGTGCCAGCAGCCCCCCAAGGGGGCCCTACGAGCAGTACTTC.

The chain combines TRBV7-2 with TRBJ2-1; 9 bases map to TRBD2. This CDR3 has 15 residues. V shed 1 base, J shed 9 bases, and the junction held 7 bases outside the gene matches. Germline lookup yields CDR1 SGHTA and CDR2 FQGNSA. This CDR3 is CASSLVHSGGGEQFF. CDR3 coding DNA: TGTGCCAGCAGCTTAGTCCATAGCGGGGGAGGTGAGCAGTTCTTC.

Here the CDR3 reads CASSSYGGGAFF. In DNA, the CDR3 is TGTGCCAGCAGCTCATACGGAGGAGGAGCTTTCTTT. The genes are TRBV7-9 and TRBJ1-1; D remains ambiguous. CDR1 is SEHNR, CDR2 FQNEAQ, per germline (reference sequence). Trimming took 4 bases from V and 10 from J, leaving 13 bases between them. This CDR3 has 12 residues.

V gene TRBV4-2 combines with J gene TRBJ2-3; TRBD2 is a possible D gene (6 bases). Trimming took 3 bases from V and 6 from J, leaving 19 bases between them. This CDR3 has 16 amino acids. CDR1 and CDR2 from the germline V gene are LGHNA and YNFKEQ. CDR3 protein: CASSQSGLDKKDTQYF. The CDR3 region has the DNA TGTGCCAGCAGCCAGTCGGGACTTGATAAGAAGGATACGCAGTATTTT.

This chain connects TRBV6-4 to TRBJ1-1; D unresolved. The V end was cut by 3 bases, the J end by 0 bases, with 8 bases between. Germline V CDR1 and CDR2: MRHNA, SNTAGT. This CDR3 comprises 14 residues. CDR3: CASSESGMNTEAFF. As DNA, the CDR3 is TGTGCCAGCAGTGAAAGCGGTATGAACACTGAAGCTTTCTTT.

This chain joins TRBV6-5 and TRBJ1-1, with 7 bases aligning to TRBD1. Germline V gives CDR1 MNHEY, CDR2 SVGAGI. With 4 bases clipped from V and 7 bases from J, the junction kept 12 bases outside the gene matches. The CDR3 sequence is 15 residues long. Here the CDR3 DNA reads TGTGCCAGCAGTTTTACAGGGGTTGGTAAAAATGAAGCTTTCTTT. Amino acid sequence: CASSFTGVGKNEAFF.

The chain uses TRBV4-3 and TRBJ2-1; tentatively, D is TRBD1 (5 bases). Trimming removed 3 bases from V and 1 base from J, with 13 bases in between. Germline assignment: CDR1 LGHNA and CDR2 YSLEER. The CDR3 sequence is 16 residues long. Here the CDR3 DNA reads TGCGCCAGCAGCCAGCAGGGCCGCCTATCCTACAATGAGCAGTTCTTC. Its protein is CASSQQGRLSYNEQFF.

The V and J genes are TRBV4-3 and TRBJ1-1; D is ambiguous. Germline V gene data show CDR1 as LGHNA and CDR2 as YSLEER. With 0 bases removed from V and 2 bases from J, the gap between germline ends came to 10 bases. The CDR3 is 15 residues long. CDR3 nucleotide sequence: TGCGCCAGCAGCCAAGATTCGGCAGTAAACACTGAAGCTTTCTTT. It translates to CASSQDSAVNTEAFF.

The CDR3 spells CAISERGPRTDTQYF. CDR3 in DNA: TGTGCCATCAGTGAGAGGGGGCCCCGCACAGATACGCAGTATTTT. The chain joins TRBV10-3 to TRBJ2-3; TRBD1 matches 7 bases. The germline V gene encodes CDR1 ENHRY and CDR2 SYGVKD. V lost 2 bases to trimming and J lost 1 base; unmatched junction nucleotides: 3. This CDR3 has 15 amino acids.

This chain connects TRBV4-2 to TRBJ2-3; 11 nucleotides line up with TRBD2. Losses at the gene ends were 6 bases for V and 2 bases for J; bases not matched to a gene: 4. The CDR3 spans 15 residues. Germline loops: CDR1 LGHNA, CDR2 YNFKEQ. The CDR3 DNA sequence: TGTGCCAGCAGGACTAGCGGGGCGCCCACAGATACGCAGTATTTT. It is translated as CASRTSGAPTDTQYF.